This note documents a single TCR beta chain sequence. What it recognizes is unknown. These data come from a study of shared clonotypes between healthy human individuals. General study findings and limits: Estimated clonotype richness was generally higher in naive than memory subsets.

The protocol was immunoSEQ multiplex PCR, while the TCRdb copy is restricted to in-frame clones and leaves out a portion. This sample has 550,000 to 600,000 clones, with 98% found just once. Germline V CDR1 and CDR2: MNHNS, SASEGT. Trimming took 3 bases from V and 0 from J, leaving 15 bases between them. The length of the CDR3 is 17 residues. CD45RO-negative cells were positively selected for CCR7, leaving out terminally differentiated effector memory CD45RA+ cells. Sequences were obtained from naive CD8+ T cells sorted from blood. This chain joins TRBV6-1 and TRBJ1-5; D perhaps matches TRBD1 (5 bases). The sequence was obtained from a man aged 25-45 years in good health. The CDR3 region has the DNA TGTGCCAGCAGTGACCCGGGGCGGATTCTTAGCAATCAGCCCCAGCATTTT. It is translated as CASSDPGRILSNQPQHF.